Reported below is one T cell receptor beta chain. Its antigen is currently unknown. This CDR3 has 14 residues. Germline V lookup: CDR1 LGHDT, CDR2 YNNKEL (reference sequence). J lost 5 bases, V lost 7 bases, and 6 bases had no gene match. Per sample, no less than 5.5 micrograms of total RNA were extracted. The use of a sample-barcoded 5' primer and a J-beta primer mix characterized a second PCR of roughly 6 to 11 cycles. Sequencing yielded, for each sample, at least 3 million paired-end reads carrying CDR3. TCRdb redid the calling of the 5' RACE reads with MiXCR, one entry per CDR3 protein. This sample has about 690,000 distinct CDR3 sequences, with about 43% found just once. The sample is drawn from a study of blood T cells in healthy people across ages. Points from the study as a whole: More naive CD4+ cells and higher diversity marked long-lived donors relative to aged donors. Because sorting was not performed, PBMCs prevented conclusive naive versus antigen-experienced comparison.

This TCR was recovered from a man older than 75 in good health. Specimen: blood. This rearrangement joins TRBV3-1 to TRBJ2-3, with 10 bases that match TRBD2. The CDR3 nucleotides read TGTGCCAGCACCCTAGCGGGGGTTGAAGATACGCAGTATTTT. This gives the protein CASTLAGVEDTQYF.